This TCR beta chain was identified during a study of blood T cell repertoires in COVID-19. Study details: The United States, Italy and Spain were the sources of the acute and convalescent COVID-19 samples.

Produced via immunoSEQ multiplex PCR; TCRdb's table is partial and in-frame only. The sample shows roughly 250,000 clones, approximately 88% of them seen only once. This clone was seen only a few times. The CDR3 runs to 14 residues. Per germline, CDR1 MNHEY and CDR2 SMNVEV (reference sequence). V gave up 3 bases and J gave up 1 base, with 9 bases separating them. What was sequenced was PBMCs or T cells enriched from blood (not recorded which). The TCR comes from a woman aged 25-40 years with acute COVID-19. The chain has TRBV27 and TRBJ2-5, with a weak D call TRBD2 (5 bases). The CDR3 sequence is CASSFNRGQETQYF. The DNA for the CDR3 is TGTGCCAGCAGTTTTAACCGGGGCCAAGAGACCCAGTACTTC.